These T cell receptor beta chains were read from a single sample in a study of cytomegalovirus exposure and HLA in healthy donors. The protocol was immunoSEQ multiplex PCR, while the TCRdb copy is restricted to in-frame clones and leaves out a portion. The repertoire holds about 140,000 clones, with 80% as singletons. Sequenced: PBMCs. The source is a male donor in good health and CMV-seropositive. CDR3s include the opening cysteine and the closing phenylalanine or tryptophan. A D gene is named only where the DNA matches it firmly. The size field is filled for only some rows; it gives once, few, many or a size class.

d_gene: TRBD2; j_gene: TRBJ2-5; v_gene: TRBV7-8; abundance: .; CDR3nt: TGTGCCAGCAGCTTAGTAGGCGGGAGTTCGGAGACCCAGTACTTC; CDR3aa: CASSLVGGSSETQYF
d_gene: .; j_gene: TRBJ1-1; v_gene: TRBV27; abundance: few; CDR3nt: TGTGCCACCTCTGTCCGAGCAGGGAACACTGAAGCTTTCTTT; CDR3aa: CATSVRAGNTEAFF
d_gene: .; j_gene: TRBJ2-7; v_gene: TRBV18; abundance: .; CDR3nt: TGTGCCAGCTCACCCGTACCAGGGTGGCGGTACGAGCAGTACTTC; CDR3aa: CASSPVPGWRYEQYF
d_gene: TRBD1; j_gene: TRBJ1-2; v_gene: TRBV19; abundance: .; CDR3nt: TGTGCCAGTAGTATTGAGAGGGGGCTTTTTGGCTACACCTTC; CDR3aa: CASSIERGLFGYTF
d_gene: TRBD1; j_gene: TRBJ1-6; v_gene: TRBV5-6; abundance: .; CDR3nt: TGTGCCAGCAGCCTGGGACAGCGAGATTCACCCCTCCACTTT; CDR3aa: CASSLGQRDSPLHF
d_gene: TRBD1; j_gene: TRBJ2-1; v_gene: TRBV29-1; abundance: .; CDR3nt: TGCAGCGCTCCCCAGGGGGACAATGAGCAGTTCTTC; CDR3aa: CSAPQGDNEQFF
d_gene: .; j_gene: TRBJ1-2; v_gene: TRBV18; abundance: .; CDR3nt: TGTGCCAGCTCACCAGGAACGGACAGCCACTATGGCTACACCTTC; CDR3aa: CASSPGTDSHYGYTF
d_gene: TRBD1; j_gene: TRBJ1-2; v_gene: TRBV29-1; abundance: .; CDR3nt: TGCAGCGCGAGACAGGGCGGGAACTATGGCTACACCTTC; CDR3aa: CSARQGGNYGYTF
d_gene: TRBD1; j_gene: TRBJ1-3; v_gene: TRBV6-5; abundance: .; CDR3nt: TGTGCCAGCAGTTACTCGAGACAGGGAGGTTACACCATATATTTT; CDR3aa: CASSYSRQGGYTIYF
d_gene: TRBD2; j_gene: TRBJ2-7; v_gene: TRBV5-4; abundance: .; CDR3nt: TGTGCCAGCAGCGCGACTAGCGGGAGCCGCCACGAGCAGTACTTC; CDR3aa: CASSATSGSRHEQYF
d_gene: .; j_gene: TRBJ2-1; v_gene: TRBV4-1; abundance: .; CDR3nt: TGCGCCAGCAGCCAAGAGCGGGTTGGCGAGCAGTTCTTC; CDR3aa: CASSQERVGEQFF
d_gene: TRBD2; j_gene: TRBJ2-5; v_gene: TRBV7-6; abundance: .; CDR3nt: TGTGCCAGCAGCTTAAGCGGGAGGGTACAAGAGACCCAGTACTTC; CDR3aa: CASSLSGRVQETQYF
d_gene: TRBD2; j_gene: TRBJ2-1; v_gene: TRBV9; abundance: few; CDR3nt: TGTGCCAGCAGCGCTAGCGGGGTGTTGGATGAGCAGTTCTTC; CDR3aa: CASSASGVLDEQFF